Each of the 18 T cell receptor beta chains below was sequenced from the same sample in a study of siplizumab effects on memory and regulatory T cells. Generated by immunoSEQ multiplex PCR, the TCRdb table keeps only in-frame clones and is missing some. Of 110,000 or so clones detected, roughly 93% appear once; the ten largest clones hold under 0.2%. Sequenced input: non-Treg CD4+ T cells sorted from blood. The source is a human donor in good health.

The chain is built from TRBV10-3 and TRBJ1-6; no firm D call. Germline loops: CDR1 ENHRY, CDR2 SYGVKD. This CDR3 region has 15 residues. V was cut by 6 bases and J by 1 base, with 10 bases left in between. This CDR3 reads CAIRGVGSYNSPLHF. In DNA form, the CDR3 reads TGTGCCATCAGGGGCGTTGGATCCTATAATTCACCCCTCCACTTT.

The chain has TRBV7-9 and TRBJ2-1; the D is unclear. The germline gives CDR1 SEHNR, CDR2 FQNEAQ (reference sequence). Deletions cut 5 bases from V and 6 bases from J, with 8 bases between. The CDR3 sequence is 12 residues long. The CDR3 is CASSQSTNEQFF. The CDR3 DNA is TGTGCCAGCAGCCAAAGTACCAATGAGCAGTTCTTC.

The chain links TRBV4-1 to TRBJ1-2, with a weak D call TRBD1 (6 bases). Germline values: CDR1 MGHRA, CDR2 YSYEKL. The V and J ends lost 3 bases and 2 bases respectively, with 13 bases between them. This CDR3 region has 15 residues. DNA for the CDR3: TGCGCCAGCAGCCATGATACAGGGTTCAACTATGGCTACACCTTC. Amino acid sequence: CASSHDTGFNYGYTF.

This chain connects TRBV5-1 to TRBJ1-5, with D possibly being TRBD1 (6 bases). The CDR3 contains 14 residues. Looked up from germline, CDR1 is SGHRS and CDR2 is YFSETQ. The V end lost 4 bases, the J end lost 2 bases, and 10 bases lay between the germline ends. CDR3 bases: TGCGCCAGCAGCAAGGACAGCGGCAATCAGCCCCAGCATTTT. Protein product: CASSKDSGNQPQHF.

The genes are TRBV5-6 and TRBJ1-3; D uncertain. The CDR3 totals 15 residues. Germline CDR1 reads SGHDT; CDR2 reads YYEEEE. Trimming left V 4 bases short and J 2 bases short, with 13 bases between. The CDR3 reads CASSPSGAAGNTIYF. The DNA of the CDR3 is TGTGCCAGCAGCCCCTCCGGAGCGGCTGGAAACACCATATATTTT.

Details on this clone: This sample includes further DNA sequences coding for the same CDR3. The chain employs TRBV18 and TRBJ1-2; 7 bases are a match to TRBD1. V dropped 6 bases and J dropped 3; count of bases not matched to a gene: 4. CDR1 and CDR2 (germline): KGHSH, LQKENI. The CDR3 extends over 13 amino acids. The CDR3 DNA is TGTGCCAGCTCGCCTGGGACAGACTATGGCTACACCTTC. This codes for CASSPGTDYGYTF.

The CDR3 here is CASSQGVEQYF. The CDR3 coding sequence is TGTGCCAGCAGCCAGGGGGTTGAGCAGTACTTC. This sequence joins TRBV7-2 and TRBJ2-7; 7 nucleotides line up with TRBD1. The V gene end was trimmed by 5 bases and the J gene end by 7 bases; junction bases not matched to a gene: 2. This CDR3 comprises 11 residues. Germline V gene sequence: CDR1 SGHTA, CDR2 FQGNSA.

This clone was counted between two and nine times. V usage is TRBV21-1 and J usage is TRBJ1-1. TRBV21-1 is a pseudogene locus. This CDR3 has 11 residues. The CDR3 loop is CASSKATEAFF. In DNA, the CDR3 is TGTGCCAGCAGCAAAGCCACTGAAGCTTTCTTT.

This sequence joins TRBV18 and TRBJ1-5, with D tentatively TRBD1 (6 bases). The length of the CDR3 is 15 residues. V lost 0 bases and J lost 7, with 13 bases in between. The germline V gene encodes CDR1 KGHSH and CDR2 LQKENI. CDR3 amino acids: CASSPPGGAGQPQHF. The CDR3 region has the DNA TGTGCCAGCTCACCACCTGGGGGCGCGGGGCAGCCCCAGCATTTT. The full variable domain, in which reference TRBV18 and TRBJ1-5 provide the parts outside the CDR3, is NAGVMQNPRHLVRRRGQEARLRCSPMKGHSHVYWYRQLPEEGLKFMVYLQKENIIDESGMPKERFSAEFPKEGPSILRIQQVVRGDSAAYFCASSPPGGAGQPQHFGDGTRLSIL.

The chain recombines TRBV11-2 with TRBJ2-1; D may be TRBD1 (5 bases). The V and J ends lost 3 bases and 0 bases respectively, with 18 bases between them. Germline V CDR1 and CDR2: SGHAT, FQNNGV. The length of the CDR3 is 18 residues. CDR3 sequence reads: CASSFRAHRQFSYNEQFF. The CDR3 DNA reads as TGTGCCAGCAGCTTCAGGGCACACCGACAGTTCTCCTACAATGAGCAGTTCTTC.

This sequence joins TRBV2 and TRBJ2-4; D call uncertain. The V gene lost 7 bases and the J gene lost 5 bases, with 9 bases spanning the gap. Germline V gene sequence: CDR1 SNHLY, CDR2 FYNNEI. The CDR3 has 12 residues. The CDR3: CASTKIENIQYF. The CDR3 nucleotides read TGTGCCAGCACTAAAATCGAAAACATTCAGTACTTC.

The gene calls are TRBV6-5 and TRBJ1-4; TRBD1 matches at 8 bases. V trimming: 6 bases; J trimming: 5 bases; junction bases outside the gene matches: 5. Germline V CDR1 and CDR2: MNHEY, SVGAGI. The CDR3 consists of 14 residues. Here the CDR3 reads CASRNRGGNEKLFF. The CDR3 nucleotides read TGTGCCAGCAGAAACAGGGGGGGAAATGAAAAACTGTTTTTT.

This chain connects TRBV7-2 to TRBJ1-5; 9 nucleotides align to TRBD1. CDR3 length: 17 amino acids. Germline CDR1 SGHTA, CDR2 FQGNSA. Losses at the gene ends were 2 bases for V and 4 bases for J; bases not matched to a gene: 9. The CDR3: CASSLTPGQGANQPQHF. Written as DNA, the CDR3 is TGTGCCAGCAGCTTAACACCGGGACAGGGTGCGAATCAGCCCCAGCATTTT.

The chain joins TRBV7-9 to TRBJ1-3, with D maybe TRBD1 (6 bases). There are 16 residues in the CDR3. V was shortened by 3 bases and J by 2 bases, with 14 bases between the two germline ends. The V gene's germline CDR1 is SEHNR and CDR2 FQNEAQ (reference sequence). The CDR3 protein is CASSLGRGIAGNTIYF. Written as DNA, the CDR3 is TGTGCCAGCAGCTTGGGCAGGGGTATTGCTGGAAACACCATATATTTT.

This clone has a single count. The chain has TRBV25-1 and TRBJ1-2, with D hard to call. CDR1 is MGHDK, CDR2 SYGVNS, per germline. V was clipped by 3 bases and J by 7 bases, with 6 bases between them. The CDR3 contains 11 residues. This chain's CDR3 is CASSDLSGYTF. CDR3 sequence (DNA): TGTGCCAGCAGTGACCTCAGTGGCTACACCTTC.

The rearrangement links TRBV5-6 to TRBJ1-2, with 9 bases lining up with TRBD1. The germline gives CDR1 SGHDT, CDR2 YYEEEE. This CDR3 has 14 residues. The V and J ends lost 0 bases and 10 bases, in that order; junction bases with no gene match: 7. Here the CDR3 DNA reads TGTGCCAGCAGCTTGGACGCCGGGACAGGGCACTACACCTTC. Protein: CASSLDAGTGHYTF.

The chain combines TRBV15 with TRBJ1-6, with D possibly matching TRBD1 (5 bases). Trimming pared 1 base from V and 10 bases from J, leaving 17 bases between. The CDR3 sequence is 16 residues long. The germline V gene has CDR1 LNHNV and CDR2 YYDKDF (reference sequence). The chain's CDR3 is CATSRVRGSIKSPLHF. CDR3 DNA sequence: TGTGCCACCAGCAGAGTAAGGGGTTCGATAAAGTCACCCCTCCACTTT.

The gene calls are TRBV5-1 and TRBJ1-1; 7 nucleotides match TRBD1. Germline-derived CDR1 and CDR2 are SGHRS and YFSETQ. V lost 0 bases to trimming and J lost 0 bases; unmatched junction nucleotides: 5. The CDR3 extends over 16 amino acids. In DNA form, the CDR3 reads TGCGCCAGCAGCTTGGCTCAGGGGGGGATGAACACTGAAGCTTTCTTT. The encoded protein is CASSLAQGGMNTEAFF. Based on the CDR3 plus reference TRBV5-1 and TRBJ1-1, the full variable domain is KAGVTQTPRYLIKTRGQQVTLSCSPISGHRSVSWYQQTPGQGLQFLFEYFSETQRNKGNFPGRFSGRQFSNSRSEMNVSTLELGDSALYLCASSLAQGGMNTEAFFGQGTRLTVV.